This TCR beta chain appears in the sequencing data of a study of follicular helper T cells after annual influenza vaccination. Notes on the study in general: Just roughly 9.5-20% of cells analyzed had recovered productive TCRB sequences. Undersampling of larger non-cTfh compartments could not be excluded.

V was shortened by 7 bases and J by 3 bases, with 16 bases between the two germline ends. Per the germline V gene, CDR1 is SGHRS and CDR2 is YFSETQ. The CDR3 runs to 14 residues. Method: immunoSEQ multiplex PCR; TCRdb's copy keeps in-frame clones and lacks some. The sample records under 15,000 clones, roughly 78% being singletons. Comments on this clone: Its antigen is currently unknown.

The sample's time point: 2014-2015 season, pre-vaccination. The sample here was CXCR5- memory CD4+ T cells sorted from blood, taken on the day of influenza vaccination. The chain couples TRBV5-1 to TRBJ1-1; no firm D call. This TCR derives from an adult who received the influenza vaccine. CDR3 loop: CASGRGGQDTEAFF. The CDR3 bases are TGCGCCAGCGGACGGGGAGGGCAGGACACTGAAGCTTTCTTT. The variable domain in full, completed from reference TRBV5-1 and TRBJ1-1, reads KAGVTQTPRYLIKTRGQQVTLSCSPISGHRSVSWYQQTPGQGLQFLFEYFSETQRNKGNFPGRFSGRQFSNSRSEMNVSTLELGDSALYLCASGRGGQDTEAFFGQGTRLTVV.